This passage covers 2 T cell receptor beta chains from one sample sequenced in a study of control samples from healthy donors and cancer patients (TCRdb year 2020). Library construction relied on the immunoSEQ multiplex PCR assay. In TCRdb, the immuneACCESS table is reduced to in-frame sequences with V and J assigned. These tables do not hold every clone; where another copy was compared, an unresolved V gene accounts for under half, and the others remain unexplained. The sample profile shows about 25,000 clones; around 85% of them were found once. The top ten clones comprise around 7.1% of the sample. The material sequenced was PBMCs. The receptors stem from a woman aged 55-70 years with head and neck cancer.

The rearrangement links TRBV30 to TRBJ1-2, with 7 positions matching TRBD1. After removal of 0 bases from V and 5 bases from J, the junction contained 6 bases not matched to a gene. CDR1 is GTSNPN, CDR2 SVGIG, per germline (reference sequence). This CDR3 spans 14 amino acids. The CDR3 sequence: CAWSVGQGGYGYTF. The DNA for the CDR3 is TGTGCCTGGAGTGTAGGGCAGGGGGGGTATGGCTACACCTTC.

The rearrangement joins TRBV5-1 to TRBJ2-2; 9 bases line up with TRBD2. Germline trimming cut 2 bases from V and 0 bases from J; bases unmatched to any gene: 8. In germline, CDR1 is SGHRS, CDR2 YFSETQ. The CDR3 has 18 amino acids. The CDR3 DNA is TGCGCCAGCAGCTTAAGCGGGGGGCCGACCACGAACACCGGGGAGCTGTTTTTT. Translating gives CASSLSGGPTTNTGELFF.